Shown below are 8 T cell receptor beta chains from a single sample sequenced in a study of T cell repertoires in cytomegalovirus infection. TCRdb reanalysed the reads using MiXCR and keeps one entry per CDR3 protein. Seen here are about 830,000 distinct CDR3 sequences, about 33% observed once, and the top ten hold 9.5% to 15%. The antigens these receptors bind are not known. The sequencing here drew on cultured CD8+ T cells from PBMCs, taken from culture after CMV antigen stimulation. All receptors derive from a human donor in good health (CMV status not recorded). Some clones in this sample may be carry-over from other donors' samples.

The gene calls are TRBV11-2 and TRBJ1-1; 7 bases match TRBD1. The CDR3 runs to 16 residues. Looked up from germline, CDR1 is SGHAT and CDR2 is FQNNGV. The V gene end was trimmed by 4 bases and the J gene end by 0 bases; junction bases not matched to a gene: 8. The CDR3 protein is CASSSSNRGLNTEAFF. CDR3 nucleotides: TGTGCCAGCAGCTCCAGCAACAGGGGTTTGAACACTGAAGCTTTCTTT.

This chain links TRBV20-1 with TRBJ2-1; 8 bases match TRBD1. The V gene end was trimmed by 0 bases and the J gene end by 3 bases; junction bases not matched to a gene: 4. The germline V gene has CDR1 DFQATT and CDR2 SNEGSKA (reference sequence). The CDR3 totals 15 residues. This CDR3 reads CSARDEQGVYNEQFF. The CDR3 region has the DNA TGCAGTGCTAGAGATGAACAGGGGGTCTACAATGAGCAGTTCTTC.

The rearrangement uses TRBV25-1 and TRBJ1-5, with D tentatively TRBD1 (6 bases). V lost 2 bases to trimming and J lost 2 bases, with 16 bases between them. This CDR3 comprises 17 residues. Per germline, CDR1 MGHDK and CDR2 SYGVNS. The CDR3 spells CASSEGGSGGGNQPQHF. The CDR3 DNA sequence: TGTGCCAGCAGTGAAGGGGGGTCGGGGGGCGGCAATCAGCCCCAGCATTTT.

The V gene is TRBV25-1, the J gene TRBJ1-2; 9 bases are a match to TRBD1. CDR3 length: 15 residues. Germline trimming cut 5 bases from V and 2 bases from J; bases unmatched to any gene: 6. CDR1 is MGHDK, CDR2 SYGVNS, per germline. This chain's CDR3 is CASSRGQGLNYGYTF. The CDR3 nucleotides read TGTGCCAGCAGTAGGGGACAGGGTCTAAACTATGGCTACACCTTC.

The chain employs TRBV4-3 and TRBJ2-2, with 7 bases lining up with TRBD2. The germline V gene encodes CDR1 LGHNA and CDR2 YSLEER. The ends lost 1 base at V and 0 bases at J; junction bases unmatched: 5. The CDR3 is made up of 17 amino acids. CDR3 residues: CASSQGAAGANTGELFF. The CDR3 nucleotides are TGCGCCAGCAGCCAAGGAGCCGCGGGGGCGAACACCGGGGAGCTGTTTTTT.

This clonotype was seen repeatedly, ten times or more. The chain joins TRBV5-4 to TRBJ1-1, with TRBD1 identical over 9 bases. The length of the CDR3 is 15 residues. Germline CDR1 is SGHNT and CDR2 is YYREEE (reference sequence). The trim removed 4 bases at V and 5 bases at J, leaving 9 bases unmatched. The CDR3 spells CASSRSTGGKTEAFF. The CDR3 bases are TGTGCCAGCAGCCGATCGACAGGGGGGAAGACTGAAGCTTTCTTT.

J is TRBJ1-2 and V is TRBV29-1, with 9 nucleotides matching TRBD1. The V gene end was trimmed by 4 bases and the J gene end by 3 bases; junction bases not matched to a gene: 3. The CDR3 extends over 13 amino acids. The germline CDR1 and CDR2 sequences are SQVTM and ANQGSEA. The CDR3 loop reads CSVGDRGDYGYTF. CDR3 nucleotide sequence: TGCAGCGTTGGAGACAGGGGGGACTATGGCTACACCTTC.

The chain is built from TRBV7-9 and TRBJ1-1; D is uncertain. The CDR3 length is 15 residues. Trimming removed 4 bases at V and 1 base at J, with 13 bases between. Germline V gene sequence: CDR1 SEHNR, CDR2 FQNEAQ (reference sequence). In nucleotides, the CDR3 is TGTGCCAGCAGCTCCAACAGTCGGGAGAACACTGAAGCTTTCTTT. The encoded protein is CASSSNSRENTEAFF. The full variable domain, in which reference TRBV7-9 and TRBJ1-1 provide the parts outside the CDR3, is DTGVSQNPRHKITKRGQNVTFRCDPISEHNRLYWYRQTLGQGPEFLTYFQNEAQLEKSRLLSDRFSAERPKGSFSTLEIQRTEQGDSAMYLCASSSNSRENTEAFFGQGTRLTVV.